This note documents a single T cell receptor (beta chain) sequence. This specimen comes from a study of neoadjuvant anti-PD-1 for oral cavity cancer. The CDR3 loop spans 12 amino acids. CDR1 is MNHEY, CDR2 SMNVEV, per germline (reference sequence). V was shortened by 7 bases and J by 6 bases, with 10 bases between the two germline ends. Sequenced by immunoSEQ multiplex PCR; TCRdb stores in-frame clones only, minus some. The sample records 80,000 to 95,000 clones, about 84% being singletons. The sample here was PBMCs, taken before nivolumab (anti-PD-1) treatment. The receptor comes from a person aged 35 to 85 with oral cavity squamous cell carcinoma. This chain uses TRBV27 with TRBJ2-1; D uncertain. CDR3 amino acids: CASTGPGNEQFF. CDR3 DNA sequence: TGTGCCAGCACGGGCCCGGGCAATGAGCAGTTCTTC.